What follows is one T cell receptor beta chain and its context. Its antigen is currently unknown. These data come from a study of T cell responses to AZD1222 COVID-19 vaccine. Unmatched junction bases numbered 6, after V lost 4 bases and J lost 3 bases. Germline-derived CDR1 and CDR2 are SEHNR and FQNEAQ (reference sequence). CDR3 length: 16 amino acids. Study observations and caveats: Mostly white British, mostly female donors; authors suggested clonal diversity may be underestimated. Repertoire collection took place solely once the T cell response had peaked. Spike-specific TCR depth and breadth grew after two AZD1222 doses.

Produced via immunoSEQ multiplex PCR; TCRdb's table is partial and in-frame only. The sample has about 99,000 clones, 93% seen once. The TCR was taken from an adult in good health. The rearrangement links TRBV7-9 to TRBJ2-1, with 10 bases identical to TRBD2. Sequencing was performed on peripheral blood, taken on day 0 of AZD1222 vaccination. The CDR3 sequence is CASSSFRLAGYNEQFF. The DNA of the CDR3 is TGTGCCAGCAGCTCGTTCAGACTAGCGGGCTACAATGAGCAGTTCTTC.